Presented here are 25 T cell receptor beta chains from one specimen sequenced in a study of beta chain features in type 1 diabetes. The sequenced template was cDNA made from the entire isolated RNA. TCRdb keeps only in-frame clones here, not all; method: immunoSEQ multiplex PCR. The table has about 410,000 clones, approximately 15% seen once. Material: naive CD4+ T cells from blood. The receptors originated from a man aged 25-40 years in good health.

The chain couples TRBV29-1 to TRBJ2-5; TRBD1 matches at 9 bases. The CDR3 extends over 12 amino acids. Germline V gene sequence: CDR1 SQVTM, CDR2 ANQGSEA. V shed 7 bases and J 4 bases; nucleotides not matched to a gene: 4. For the CDR3, the DNA is TGCAGCGCACAGGGGGCGGGAGAGACCCAGTACTTC. Amino acids: CSAQGAGETQYF.

This clone came up a few times. This chain joins TRBV25-1 and TRBJ2-3; D may be TRBD1 (6 bases). The CDR3 runs to 16 residues. V lost 2 bases, J lost 2 bases, and 14 bases lay in between. CDR1 is MGHDK, CDR2 SYGVNS, per germline. This CDR3 reads CASSETSGQNTDTQYF. CDR3 nucleotides: TGTGCCAGCAGTGAAACTTCGGGACAAAACACAGATACGCAGTATTTT.

V gene TRBV6-5 combines with J gene TRBJ1-1, with D uncertain. From germline, CDR1 is MNHEY and CDR2 SVGAGI. Trimming cost V 6 bases and J 4 bases, with 9 bases left between them. This CDR3 spans 12 amino acids. The chain's CDR3 is CASSRLGTEAFF. DNA for the CDR3: TGTGCCAGCAGCCGCCTGGGCACTGAAGCTTTCTTT.

A few counts support this clone. V is TRBV5-1 and J is TRBJ2-7; D might be TRBD2 (6 bases). Germline assignment: CDR1 SGHRS and CDR2 YFSETQ. There are 13 residues in the CDR3. Trimming cost V 7 bases and J 3 bases, with 14 bases left between them. DNA for the CDR3: TGCGCCAGCCCTGTTCCGGGACTCTACGAGCAGTACGTC. This sequence encodes CASPVPGLYEQYV.

The CDR3: CASSARGAGNTIYF. CDR3 nucleotides: TGTGCCAGCAGCGCGAGGGGGGCTGGAAACACCATATATTTT. This chain connects TRBV9 to TRBJ1-3; tentatively, D is TRBD1 (6 bases). Per the germline V gene, CDR1 is SGDLS and CDR2 is YYNGEE. There are 14 residues in the CDR3. Trimming removed 3 bases from V and 2 bases from J, with 9 bases in between.

The rearrangement joins TRBV9 to TRBJ2-7; 11 bases align to TRBD2. V shed 4 bases and J 4 bases; nucleotides not matched to a gene: 7. This CDR3 contains 15 residues. The germline V gene encodes CDR1 SGDLS and CDR2 YYNGEE. The chain's CDR3 is CASSPVAGGQYEQYV. The CDR3 nucleotides read TGTGCCAGCAGCCCGGTAGCGGGAGGGCAATACGAGCAGTACGTC.

Comments on this clone: Different DNA sequences within this sample yield the same CDR3. The V gene is TRBV28, the J gene TRBJ2-5; D tentatively reads TRBD1 or TRBD2 (5 bases each). V lost 8 bases and J 2 bases, leaving 9 bases between the germline ends. Germline assignment: CDR1 MDHEN and CDR2 SYDVKM. The CDR3 extends over 12 amino acids. The CDR3 spells CASGTVQETQYF. DNA for the CDR3: TGTGCCAGCGGGACGGTACAAGAGACCCAGTACTTC.

The J gene is TRBJ2-4, the V gene TRBV7-2; 9 bases map to TRBD1. Looked up from germline, CDR1 is SGHTA and CDR2 is FQGNSA. The CDR3 totals 14 residues. V gave up 6 bases and J gave up 7 bases; unmatched junction bases: 7. CDR3 residues: CASRQQGAANIQYF. In DNA, the CDR3 is TGTGCCAGCAGACAACAGGGGGCGGCGAACATTCAGTACTTC.

This clone was seen a few times. This chain uses TRBV18 with TRBJ1-1; 9 positions agree with TRBD1. V was pared by 1 base and J by 4 bases, with 10 bases of the junction left unmatched. Looked up from germline, CDR1 is KGHSH and CDR2 is LQKENI. CDR3 size: 17 residues. The CDR3, as DNA: TGTGCCAGCTCACCACTAGGAGCCGGGACAGGGTTCACTGAAGCTTTCTTT. This translates into CASSPLGAGTGFTEAFF.

V and J are TRBV7-7 and TRBJ2-5; possible D gene TRBD2, 5 bases. Germline lookup yields CDR1 SSHAT and CDR2 FNYEAQ (reference sequence). The CDR3 covers 13 residues. The V and J ends lost 5 bases and 5 bases respectively, with 12 bases between them. Here the CDR3 reads CASSEDWLETQYF. The CDR3 DNA reads as TGTGCCAGCAGCGAGGACTGGCTCGAGACCCAGTACTTC.

V is TRBV18 and J is TRBJ2-7; TRBD2 matches 11 bases. CDR3 length: 15 amino acids. After removal of 3 bases from V and 3 bases from J, the junction contained 4 bases not matched to a gene. The V gene's germline CDR1 is KGHSH and CDR2 LQKENI. The CDR3 DNA sequence: TGTGCCAGCTCACCGACTAGCGGGGAGCTCTACGAGCAGTACGTC. It specifies CASSPTSGELYEQYV.

In its sample, this clone was seen a few times. This chain links TRBV9 with TRBJ2-5; 8 bases match TRBD2. The V and J ends lost 4 bases and 2 bases, in that order; junction bases with no gene match: 10. CDR1 is SGDLS and CDR2 is YYNGEE in the germline V gene. There are 16 residues in the CDR3. The CDR3 sequence is CASSFSGTRNQETQYF. The DNA of the CDR3 is TGTGCCAGCAGCTTCTCCGGGACTAGGAATCAAGAGACCCAGTACTTC. Filled out from reference TRBV9 and TRBJ2-5, the complete variable domain reads DSGVTQTPKHLITATGQRVTLRCSPRSGDLSVYWYQQSLDQGLQFLIQYYNGEERAKGNILERFSAQQFPDLHSELNLSSLELGDSALYFCASSFSGTRNQETQYFGPGTRLLVL.

This clone was counted between two and nine times. The chain couples TRBV6-1 to TRBJ2-7, with D perhaps TRBD1 (5 bases). V lost 6 bases to trimming and J lost 4 bases, with 16 bases between them. Germline V CDR1 and CDR2: MNHNS, SASEGT. The CDR3 length is 14 residues. CDR3 nucleotides: TGTGCCAGCAGAAATCCTACGACAGTATACGAGCAGTACTTC. As protein: CASRNPTTVYEQYF.

The rearrangement links TRBV18 to TRBJ2-6; the D gene is possibly TRBD1 (5 bases). CDR3 length equals 14 residues. Trimming cost V 6 bases and J 0 bases, with 6 bases left between them. Germline-derived CDR1 and CDR2 are KGHSH and LQKENI. This chain's CDR3 is CASSDSSGANVLTF. CDR3 bases: TGTGCCAGCTCCGACAGCTCTGGGGCCAACGTCCTGACTTTC.

This chain uses TRBV7-9 with TRBJ1-1; D gene unclear. The CDR3 is 12 amino acids. In germline, CDR1 is SEHNR, CDR2 FQNEAQ (reference sequence). V lost 1 base and J 7 bases, leaving 7 bases between the germline ends. The CDR3 sequence: CASSLEGGEAFF. The DNA for the CDR3 is TGTGCCAGCAGCTTAGAGGGCGGTGAAGCTTTCTTT.

Only a few counts were recorded for this clone. The chain employs TRBV27 and TRBJ2-5, with D possibly being TRBD2 (7 bases). CDR3 size: 14 residues. Trimming stripped 5 bases from V and 1 base from J, with 11 bases between. Germline V lookup: CDR1 MNHEY, CDR2 SMNVEV (reference sequence). This CDR3 is CASSRGAIQETQYF. In DNA, the CDR3 is TGTGCCAGCAGTCGGGGGGCAATCCAAGAGACCCAGTACTTC.

This clone showed up just a few times. The V call is TRBV18, the J call TRBJ2-3; D not resolved. In germline, CDR1 is KGHSH, CDR2 LQKENI. V lost 2 bases and J 4 bases, leaving 10 bases between the germline ends. CDR3 length: 14 residues. The CDR3 loop reads CASSPLLRPDTQYF. CDR3 nucleotide sequence: TGTGCCAGCTCACCATTATTACGCCCAGATACGCAGTATTTT.

This clone was seen only a few times. The chain links TRBV7-2 to TRBJ2-5; 8 positions match TRBD1. Germline V CDR1 and CDR2: SGHTA, FQGNSA. The CDR3 has 14 residues. Losses at the gene ends were 3 bases for V and 5 bases for J; bases not matched to a gene: 5. The CDR3 DNA sequence: TGTGCCAGCAGCTTGGACAGGGCGGTGGAGACCCAGTACTTC. This sequence encodes CASSLDRAVETQYF.

V and J are TRBV30 and TRBJ1-1; TRBD1 is a possible D gene (5 bases). CDR1 and CDR2 (germline): GTSNPN, SVGIG (reference sequence). The CDR3 contains 14 residues. With 3 bases removed from V and 3 bases from J, the gap between germline ends came to 14 bases. CDR3 region: CAWRAGRRDTEAFF. The CDR3 coding sequence is TGTGCCTGGAGGGCAGGGCGAAGGGACACTGAAGCTTTCTTT.

This chain links TRBV18 with TRBJ1-1; 8 bases agree with TRBD1. Germline V gene lookup returns CDR1 KGHSH and CDR2 LQKENI. Germline trimming cut 2 bases from V and 3 bases from J; bases unmatched to any gene: 5. The CDR3 is 15 residues long. The CDR3 DNA follows: TGTGCCAGCTCACCAGATCCGGGACAGGACACTGAAGCTTTCTTT. Protein sequence: CASSPDPGQDTEAFF.

This clone was picked up a small number of times. The chain links TRBV19 to TRBJ2-1; 10 bases line up with TRBD2. CDR1 is LNHDA and CDR2 is SQIVND in the germline V gene (reference sequence). V lost 0 bases and J lost 10; bases outside the gene matches: 6. The CDR3 is 15 amino acids. In nucleotides, the CDR3 is TGTGCCAGTAGTATAGAAGCGGGAGGGCCCGGGGAGCAGTTCTTC. It specifies CASSIEAGGPGEQFF.

A few counts support this clone. The chain combines TRBV5-4 with TRBJ1-1; D is possibly TRBD1 (6 bases). The CDR3 sequence is 14 residues long. Trimming shortened V by 5 bases and J by 0 bases, and 11 bases separated the two germline ends. Germline CDR1 is SGHNT and CDR2 is YYREEE (reference sequence). CDR3 region: CASRGQGLNTEAFF. CDR3 in DNA: TGTGCCAGCAGGGGCCAGGGGCTGAACACTGAAGCTTTCTTT.

This clone has only a few counts. This rearrangement joins TRBV5-1 to TRBJ1-3; D gene uncertain. V lost 0 bases and J lost 0, with 7 bases in between. The length of the CDR3 is 15 residues. Germline CDR1 and CDR2: SGHRS and YFSETQ. The CDR3 DNA reads TGCGCCAGCAGCTTGGATGCGTACTCTGGAAACACCATATATTTT. Amino acid sequence: CASSLDAYSGNTIYF.

The J gene is TRBJ2-1, the V gene TRBV15; D gene ambiguous. The CDR3 runs to 14 residues. Trimming removed 0 bases from V and 5 bases from J, with 8 bases in between. In germline, CDR1 is LNHNV, CDR2 YYDKDF (reference sequence). This chain's CDR3 is CATSRDLGDNEQFF. In nucleotides, the CDR3 is TGTGCCACCAGCAGAGATCTAGGCGACAATGAGCAGTTCTTC.

This clone was counted a few times. The V gene is TRBV7-2, the J gene TRBJ1-2; no clear D. V dropped 7 bases and J dropped 4 bases, with 7 bases sitting between them. The germline V gene encodes CDR1 SGHTA and CDR2 FQGNSA. The CDR3 runs to 11 residues. The CDR3 sequence is CASTTAYGYTF. The DNA of the CDR3 is TGTGCCAGCACAACAGCCTATGGCTACACCTTC.